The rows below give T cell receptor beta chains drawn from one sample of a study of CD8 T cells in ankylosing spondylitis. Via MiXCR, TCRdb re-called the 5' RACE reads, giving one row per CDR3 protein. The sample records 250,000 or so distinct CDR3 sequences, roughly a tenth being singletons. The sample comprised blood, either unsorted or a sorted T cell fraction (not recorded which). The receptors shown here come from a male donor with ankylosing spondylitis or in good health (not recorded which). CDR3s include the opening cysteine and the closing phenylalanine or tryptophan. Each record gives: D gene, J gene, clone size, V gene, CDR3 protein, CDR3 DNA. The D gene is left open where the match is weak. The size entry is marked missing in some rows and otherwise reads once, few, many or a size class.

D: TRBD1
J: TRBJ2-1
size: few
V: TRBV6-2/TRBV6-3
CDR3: CASSEDRPPTYNEQFF
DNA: TGTGCCAGCAGTGAGGACAGGCCACCCACATACAATGAGCAGTTCTTC

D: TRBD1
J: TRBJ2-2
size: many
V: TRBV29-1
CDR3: CSARGRGQGDTGELFF
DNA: TGCAGCGCCCGAGGGAGAGGACAGGGAGACACCGGGGAGCTGTTTTTT

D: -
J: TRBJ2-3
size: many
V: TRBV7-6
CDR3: CASSTDRLNTDTQYF
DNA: TGTGCCAGCAGCACAGACAGGTTAAACACAGATACGCAGTATTTT

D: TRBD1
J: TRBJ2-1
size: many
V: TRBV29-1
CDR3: CSVPGQATSEQFF
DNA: TGCAGCGTCCCGGGACAGGCTACTAGTGAGCAGTTCTTC

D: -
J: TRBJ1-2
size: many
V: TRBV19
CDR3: CASSTAVYGYTF
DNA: TGTGCCAGTAGTACCGCTGTCTATGGCTACACCTTC

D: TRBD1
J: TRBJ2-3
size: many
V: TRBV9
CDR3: CASSAYSTGGTDTQYF
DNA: TGTGCCAGCAGCGCCTACTCGACAGGGGGCACAGATACGCAGTATTTT

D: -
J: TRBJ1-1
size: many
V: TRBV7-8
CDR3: CASSIGRYRRDTEAFF
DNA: TGTGCCAGCAGCATAGGACGGTATCGGCGGGACACTGAAGCTTTCTTT

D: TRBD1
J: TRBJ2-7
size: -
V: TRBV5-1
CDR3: CASSPVVGQGFYEQYF
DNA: TGCGCCAGCAGCCCGGTCGTGGGACAGGGGTTCTACGAGCAGTACTTC

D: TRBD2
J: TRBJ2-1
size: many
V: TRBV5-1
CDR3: CASSLEASGSSYNEQFF
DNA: TGCGCCAGCAGCTTGGAGGCTAGCGGTAGCTCCTACAATGAGCAGTTCTTC

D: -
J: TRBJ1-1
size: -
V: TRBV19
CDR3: CASIGRATEAFF
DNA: TGTGCCAGTATCGGGAGGGCAACTGAAGCTTTCTTT

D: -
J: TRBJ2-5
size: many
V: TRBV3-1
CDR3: CASSLGQGTQYF
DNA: TGTGCCAGCAGCCTGGGGCAGGGGACCCAGTACTTC

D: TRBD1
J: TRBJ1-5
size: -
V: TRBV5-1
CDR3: CVSSWAGGQPQHF
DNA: TGCGTCAGCAGCTGGGCAGGGGGTCAGCCCCAGCATTTT

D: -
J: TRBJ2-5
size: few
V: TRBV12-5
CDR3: CASAQREETQYF
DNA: TGTGCTAGTGCACAGCGAGAAGAGACCCAGTACTTC

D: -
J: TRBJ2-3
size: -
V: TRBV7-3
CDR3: CASSFWGGTDTQYF
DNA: TGTGCCAGCAGCTTTTGGGGCGGCACAGATACGCAGTATTTT

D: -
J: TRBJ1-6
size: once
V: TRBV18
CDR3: CASSPSGRTDNSPLRF
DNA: TGTGCCAGCTCACCATCGGGCAGAACGGATAATTCACCCCTCCGCTTT

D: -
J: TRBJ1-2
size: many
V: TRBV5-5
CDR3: CASSIQGEGDYGYTF
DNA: TGTGCCAGCAGCATCCAGGGTGAGGGGGACTATGGCTACACCTTC

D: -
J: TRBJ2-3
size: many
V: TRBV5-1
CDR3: CASSFVLPADTQYF
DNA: TGCGCCAGCAGCTTTGTCCTACCCGCAGATACGCAGTATTTT

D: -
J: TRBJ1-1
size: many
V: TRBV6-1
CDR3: CASSEIQELNTEAFF
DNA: TGTGCCAGCAGCGAGATACAGGAACTGAACACTGAAGCTTTCTTT

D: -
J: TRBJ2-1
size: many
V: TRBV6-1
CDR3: CASDRSSYNEQFF
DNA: TGTGCCAGCGATAGGAGCTCCTACAATGAGCAGTTCTTC

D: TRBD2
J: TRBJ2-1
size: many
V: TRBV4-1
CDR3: CASSLSGNNEQFF
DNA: TGCGCCAGCAGCCTTAGCGGGAACAATGAGCAGTTCTTC

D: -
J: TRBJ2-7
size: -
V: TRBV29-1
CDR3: CSVEDPLRKEQYF
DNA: TGCAGCGTTGAAGACCCACTGAGGAAGGAGCAGTACTTC

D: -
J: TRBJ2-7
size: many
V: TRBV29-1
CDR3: CSVEDQGYEQYF
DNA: TGCAGCGTTGAAGATCAAGGCTACGAGCAGTACTTC

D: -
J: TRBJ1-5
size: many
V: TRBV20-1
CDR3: CSARDRLTIQRSQPQHF
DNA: TGCAGTGCTAGAGATCGGCTTACGATACAGAGAAGTCAGCCCCAGCATTTT

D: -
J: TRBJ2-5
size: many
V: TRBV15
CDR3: CATSTRDIRETQYF
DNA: TGTGCCACCAGTACTCGGGACATAAGGGAGACCCAGTACTTC

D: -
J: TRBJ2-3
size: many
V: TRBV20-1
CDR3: CSARGPGGIFTDTQYF
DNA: TGCAGTGCTAGGGGCCCAGGGGGGATCTTCACAGATACGCAGTATTTT

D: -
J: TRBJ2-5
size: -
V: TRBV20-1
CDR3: CSARAFRDWKNNEVQETQYF
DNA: TGCAGTGCTAGGGCTTTTCGGGACTGGAAAAACAATGAGGTCCAAGAGACCCAGTACTTC